The T cell receptor beta chain described here comes from a study of T cells in Graves' hyperthyroidism and ophthalmopathy. Study information: Initial diagnosis, before any treatment, was when peripheral blood was collected.

Aged 18 to 65, the patients had hyperthyroidism that was newly diagnosed and had lasted under 2 months. In making diagnoses, clinical symptoms, serum thyroxine and TRAb, thyroid ultrasound and orbital computed tomography were all used. As regards this clonotype: Its specificity is not known.

Germline V lookup: CDR1 MDHEN, CDR2 SYDVKM. Trimming took 2 bases from V and 11 from J, leaving 13 bases between them. This CDR3 is built from 13 residues. Findings and caveats of the study: Ophthalmopathy and stable hyperthyroidism were separated by a 13 V-J model.

What was amplified from RNA transcripts were TCR beta CDR3 regions. Primed by the HTBI set, a first-round RT-PCR was run on the TCR CDR3. TCRdb recomputed calls from the multiplex PCR reads with MiXCR, one row per CDR3 protein. The sample holds 650,000 to 700,000 distinct CDR3 sequences, around 15% seen once. This chain connects TRBV28 to TRBJ1-5; D gene uncertain. This receptor was obtained from a man aged 45 to 65 with Graves' hyperthyroidism. Sample: blood. CDR3 nucleotides: TGTGCCAGCAGTTTACCCCAGCCTCTGTCCCAGCATTTT. As protein: CASSLPQPLSQHF.